This T cell receptor (beta chain) came from a study of CD8+ T cells in alopecia areata. Study details: The protocol delivered tofacitinib for 6 to 18 months, then withdrew it for 6 months. Study results and caveats: Scalp clonality decreased significantly with tofacitinib, and so did expanded CD8+ clones among the top 100.

As the sequencing template, cDNA was produced by extracting RNA and reverse transcribing it. Using immunoSEQ multiplex PCR, the repertoire was profiled, and TCRdb retains in-frame clones only, with some absent. The sample has 150,000 to 200,000 clones; roughly 70% are singletons. On this clone itself: Its cognate antigen is unknown.

Germline CDR1 reads GTSNPN; CDR2 reads SVGIG (reference sequence). This CDR3 is built from 11 residues. Trimming took 1 base from V and 9 from J, leaving 7 bases between them. Sample treatment: oral pan-JAK inhibitor, 5-10 mg twice daily. The V call is TRBV30, the J call TRBJ1-3; no reliable D call. This sequence was found in a human donor with alopecia areata. The material sequenced was CD4+ T cells sorted from blood, taken around week 49, from a patient treated with tofacitinib. The CDR3 region has the DNA TGTGCCTGGAGTGGATCCGGCACCATATATTTT. Translation gives CAWSGSGTIYF.